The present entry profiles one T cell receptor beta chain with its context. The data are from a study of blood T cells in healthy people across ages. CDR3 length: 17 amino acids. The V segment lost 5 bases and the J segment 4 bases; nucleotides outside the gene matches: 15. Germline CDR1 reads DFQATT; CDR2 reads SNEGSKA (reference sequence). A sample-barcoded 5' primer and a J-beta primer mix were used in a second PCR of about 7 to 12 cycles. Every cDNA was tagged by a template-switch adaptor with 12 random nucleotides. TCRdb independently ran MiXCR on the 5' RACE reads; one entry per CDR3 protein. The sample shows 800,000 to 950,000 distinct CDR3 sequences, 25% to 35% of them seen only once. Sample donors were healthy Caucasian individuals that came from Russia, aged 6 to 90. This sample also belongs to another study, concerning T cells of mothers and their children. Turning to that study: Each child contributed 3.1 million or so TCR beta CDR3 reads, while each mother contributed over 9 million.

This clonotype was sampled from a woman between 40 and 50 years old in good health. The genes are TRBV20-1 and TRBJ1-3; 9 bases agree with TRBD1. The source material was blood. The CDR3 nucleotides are TGCAGTGCTGTCTTACCGGGACAGGGAGTCTTCGGAAACACCATATATTTT. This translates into CSAVLPGQGVFGNTIYF.